One and the same sample provided the 11 T cell receptor beta chains below, sequenced in a study of brain T cells in children with intractable seizures. Sequencing was performed with immunoSEQ multiplex PCR; in TCRdb, only in-frame clones are kept and a portion is missing. Of over 95,000 clones in the sample, approximately 94% were seen once. The input for sequencing was peripheral blood, taken at surgery. The receptors derive from a boy under three years old with hemimegalencephaly and intractable seizures.

V gene TRBV28 combines with J gene TRBJ1-1; a weak D match, TRBD1 (5 bases). The CDR3 is made up of 13 amino acids. The V gene's germline CDR1 is MDHEN and CDR2 SYDVKM. The germline V and J ends were trimmed by 4 bases and 3 bases, with 9 bases remaining between them. CDR3 sequence reads: CASSWQGYTEAFF. CDR3 DNA sequence: TGTGCCAGCAGTTGGCAGGGATACACTGAAGCTTTCTTT.

The V and J genes are TRBV2 and TRBJ2-4; 10 bases match TRBD2. This CDR3 contains 16 residues. Trimming cost V 7 bases and J 9 bases; bases outside gene matches: 15. Germline V gene data show CDR1 as SNHLY and CDR2 as FYNNEI. CDR3 amino acids: CASTQAKGLAWGIQYF. The CDR3 nucleotides are TGTGCCAGCACTCAGGCGAAGGGACTAGCGTGGGGCATTCAGTACTTC.

This clone has just one count. This sequence joins TRBV9 and TRBJ2-1; D is ambiguous. This CDR3 contains 16 residues. The germline V gene has CDR1 SGDLS and CDR2 YYNGEE. Trimming shortened V by 0 bases and J by 2 bases, and 12 bases separated the two germline ends. CDR3 nucleotides: TGTGCCAGCAGCGTAGCGTCTACCGTCCCCTACAATGAGCAGTTCTTC. As protein: CASSVASTVPYNEQFF. The full variable domain, completed using reference TRBV9 and TRBJ2-1, is DSGVTQTPKHLITATGQRVTLRCSPRSGDLSVYWYQQSLDQGLQFLIQYYNGEERAKGNILERFSAQQFPDLHSELNLSSLELGDSALYFCASSVASTVPYNEQFFGPGTRLTVL.

The chain recombines TRBV6-2 or TRBV6-3 with TRBJ1-1; no firm D call. V was pared by 4 bases and J by 1 base, with 7 bases between. CDR1 is MNHEY, CDR2 SVGEGT, per germline. The CDR3 is made up of 13 amino acids. The DNA of the CDR3 is TGTGCCAGCAGTTTGGGTGCGAACACTGAAGCTTTCTTT. Its translation: CASSLGANTEAFF.

CDR3 sequence reads: CASSPDTNYGYTF. CDR3 DNA sequence: TGTGCCAGCAGCCCGGACACCAACTATGGCTACACCTTC. The chain has TRBV7-6 and TRBJ1-2; possibly TRBD1 for D (5 bases). CDR1 and CDR2 (germline): SGHVS, FNYEAQ. The CDR3 extends over 13 amino acids. V was shortened by 5 bases and J by 2 bases, with 9 bases between the two germline ends.

A word on this clone: One end of the junction does not line up with germline, which may come from a read error. The chain combines TRBV5-5 with TRBJ2-1; D is unclear. Germline loops: CDR1 SGHKS, CDR2 YYEKEE (reference sequence). The CDR3 contains 15 residues. The CDR3 spells CASGPGQSPYNGQFF. CDR3 nucleotide sequence: TGTGCCAGCGGACCGGGTCAGTCCCCCTACAATGGGCAGTTCTTC.

V gene TRBV11-2 combines with J gene TRBJ2-7, with 10 nucleotides matching TRBD2. V was pared by 5 bases and J by 6 bases, with 13 bases of the junction left unmatched. The CDR3 totals 16 residues. The germline gives CDR1 SGHAT, CDR2 FQNNGV. The CDR3 protein is CASSPDLASGGPEQYF. The DNA for the CDR3 is TGTGCCAGCAGCCCAGACTTGGCTAGCGGGGGTCCCGAGCAGTACTTC.

V and J are TRBV7-8 and TRBJ1-2, with D possibly matching TRBD1 (5 bases). Germline V CDR1 and CDR2: SGHVS, FQNEAQ. Trimming stripped 1 base from V and 0 bases from J, with 9 bases between. The CDR3 runs to 15 residues. The CDR3 DNA follows: TGTGCCAGCAGCTTAGGAAGGGGCACTAACTATGGCTACACCTTC. Translation gives CASSLGRGTNYGYTF.

The genes are TRBV6-6 and TRBJ2-7, with D unresolved. V lost 3 bases, J lost 4 bases, and 19 bases lay in between. Germline CDR1 is MNHNY and CDR2 is SVGAGI (reference sequence). The CDR3 runs to 16 residues. CDR3 bases: TGTGCCAGCAGTTATTTCCTCAACGTGCCCCTTTACGAGCAGTACTTC. Amino acid sequence: CASSYFLNVPLYEQYF.

This CDR3 reads CASSPDRGVGNQPQHF. The DNA for the CDR3 is TGTGCCAGCTCACCCGACAGGGGGGTGGGGAATCAGCCCCAGCATTTT. This chain uses TRBV18 with TRBJ1-5, with 9 bases lining up with TRBD1. This CDR3 has 16 residues. Germline assignment: CDR1 KGHSH and CDR2 LQKENI. The V and J ends lost 3 bases and 4 bases, in that order; junction bases with no gene match: 7.

The V and J genes are TRBV5-5 and TRBJ1-2, with D maybe TRBD1 (5 bases). Trimming pared 1 base from V and 6 bases from J, leaving 16 bases between. CDR1 is SGHKS, CDR2 YYEKEE, per germline (reference sequence). The CDR3 extends over 15 amino acids. The CDR3 nucleotides read TGTGCCAGCAGCTTGTTGGGGACTGGTTTGGATGGCTACACCTTC. As protein: CASSLLGTGLDGYTF.